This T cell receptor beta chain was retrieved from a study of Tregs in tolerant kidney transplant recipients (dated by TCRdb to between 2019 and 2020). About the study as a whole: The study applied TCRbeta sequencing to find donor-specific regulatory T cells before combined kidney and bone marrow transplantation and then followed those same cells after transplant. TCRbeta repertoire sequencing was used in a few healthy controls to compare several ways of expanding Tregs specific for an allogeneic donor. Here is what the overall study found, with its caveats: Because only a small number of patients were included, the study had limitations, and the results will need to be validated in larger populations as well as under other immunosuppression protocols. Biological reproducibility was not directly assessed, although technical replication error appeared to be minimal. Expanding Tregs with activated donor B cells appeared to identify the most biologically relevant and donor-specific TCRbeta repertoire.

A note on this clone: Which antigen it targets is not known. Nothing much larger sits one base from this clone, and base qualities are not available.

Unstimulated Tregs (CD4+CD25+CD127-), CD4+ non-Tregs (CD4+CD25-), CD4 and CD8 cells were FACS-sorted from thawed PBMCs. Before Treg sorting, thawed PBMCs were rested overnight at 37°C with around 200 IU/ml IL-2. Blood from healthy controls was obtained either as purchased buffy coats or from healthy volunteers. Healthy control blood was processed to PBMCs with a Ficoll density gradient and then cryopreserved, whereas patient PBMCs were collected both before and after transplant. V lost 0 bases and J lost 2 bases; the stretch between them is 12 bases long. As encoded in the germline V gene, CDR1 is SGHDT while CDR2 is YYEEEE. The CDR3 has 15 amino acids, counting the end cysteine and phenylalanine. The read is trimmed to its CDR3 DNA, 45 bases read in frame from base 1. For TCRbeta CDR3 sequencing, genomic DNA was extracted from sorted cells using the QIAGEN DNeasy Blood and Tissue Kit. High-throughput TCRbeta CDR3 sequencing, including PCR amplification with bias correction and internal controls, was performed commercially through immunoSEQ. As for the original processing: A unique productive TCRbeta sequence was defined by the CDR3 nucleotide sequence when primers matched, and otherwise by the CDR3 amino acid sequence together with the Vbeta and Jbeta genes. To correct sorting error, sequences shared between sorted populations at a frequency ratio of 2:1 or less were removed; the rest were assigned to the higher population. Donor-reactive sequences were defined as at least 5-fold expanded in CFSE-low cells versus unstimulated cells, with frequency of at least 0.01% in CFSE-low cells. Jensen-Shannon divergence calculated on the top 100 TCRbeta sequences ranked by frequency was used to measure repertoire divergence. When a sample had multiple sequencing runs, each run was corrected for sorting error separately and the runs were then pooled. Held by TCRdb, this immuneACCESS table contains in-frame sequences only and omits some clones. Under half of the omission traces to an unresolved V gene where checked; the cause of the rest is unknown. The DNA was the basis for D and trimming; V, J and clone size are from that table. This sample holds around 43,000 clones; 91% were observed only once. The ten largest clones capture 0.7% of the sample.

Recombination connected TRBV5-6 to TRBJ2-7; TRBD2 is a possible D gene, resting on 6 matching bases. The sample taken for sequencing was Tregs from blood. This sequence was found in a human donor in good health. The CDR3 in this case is CASSLGGRPAYEQYF. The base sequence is TGTGCCAGCAGCTTGGGGGGGAGGCCGGCCTACGAGCAGTACTTC.